These 32 T cell receptor beta chains share one sample of origin, sequenced in a study of blood T cells in healthy people across ages. Through a sample-barcoded 5' primer and a J-beta primer mix, a second PCR was run for roughly 7 to 11 cycles. Each CDR3 protein gets one entry after TCRdb re-called the 5' RACE reads with MiXCR. This table holds roughly 1.5 million distinct CDR3 sequences, 40% to 45% found once. Sequencing was done on a sample of blood. The receptors were gathered from a woman aged 18 to 35 in good health.

In this sample, this clonotype turned up a few times. The rearrangement joins TRBV7-2 to TRBJ1-2; perhaps TRBD1 as D (5 bases). The CDR3 is made up of 15 amino acids. In germline, CDR1 is SGHTA, CDR2 FQGNSA. V lost 5 bases and J 4 bases, leaving 17 bases between the germline ends. The CDR3 bases are TGTGCCAGCAGCGTAGGGCCAGGACACATCTATGGCTACACCTTC. This encodes CASSVGPGHIYGYTF.

This clonotype was observed many times. The rearrangement uses TRBV9 and TRBJ2-1; no firm D call. CDR1 and CDR2 (germline): SGDLS, YYNGEE. The CDR3 is made up of 16 amino acids. Between the trimmed V and J ends, which lost 0 bases and 0 bases, there was a span of 10 bases. The CDR3 loop reads CASSVEGESSYNEQFF. As DNA, the CDR3 is TGTGCCAGCAGCGTAGAGGGCGAGAGCTCCTACAATGAGCAGTTCTTC.

The gene calls are TRBV7-2 and TRBJ1-2; possibly TRBD1 for D (5 bases). Deletions cut 2 bases from V and 5 bases from J, with 15 bases between. The CDR3 is made up of 15 amino acids. Germline V gene sequence: CDR1 SGHTA, CDR2 FQGNSA. The CDR3 DNA reads TGTGCCAGCAGCTTACCGGGAAGGGGAGGATATGGCTACACCTTC. Encoded protein: CASSLPGRGGYGYTF.

This clonotype was picked up a small number of times. V and J are TRBV7-9 and TRBJ2-7; possible D gene TRBD1, 6 bases. This CDR3 contains 15 residues. Trimming removed 8 bases at V and 0 bases at J, with 17 bases between. Germline V lookup: CDR1 SEHNR, CDR2 FQNEAQ (reference sequence). The CDR3: CASLGEDRSSYEQYF. Here the CDR3 DNA reads TGTGCCAGCTTAGGAGAAGACAGGAGCTCCTACGAGCAGTACTTC.

The V and J genes are TRBV7-4 and TRBJ2-2, with TRBD2 matching over 10 bases. The junction had 9 bases not matched to a gene; V was cut back by 2 bases and J by 3 bases. Germline CDR1 reads SGHVT; CDR2 reads SQSDAQ. The CDR3 covers 18 residues. CDR3 nucleotides: TGTGCCAGCAGCTTAAAGACTAGCGGGCGACGAGACACCGGGGAGCTGTTTTTT. It codes for CASSLKTSGRRDTGELFF.

CDR3 nucleotide sequence: TGTGCCAGCTCCTCGGGACAGGGGCTCATCGAACGAGGTTACACCTTC. This codes for CASSSGQGLIERGYTF. The chain links TRBV18 to TRBJ1-2, with TRBD1 matching over 10 bases. Germline V gene lookup returns CDR1 KGHSH and CDR2 LQKENI. J lost 11 bases, V lost 6 bases, and 18 bases had no gene match. CDR3 length: 16 amino acids.

The rearrangement uses TRBV12-3 or TRBV12-4 and TRBJ2-1; 10 nucleotides line up with TRBD2. V shed 7 bases and J 9 bases; nucleotides not matched to a gene: 9. This CDR3 has 14 amino acids. CDR3 sequence (DNA): TGTGCCAGCAACCCGGGACTAGCGATAGGTGAGCAGTTCTTC. Residues: CASNPGLAIGEQFF.

This clonotype was detected a few times. J is TRBJ2-4 and V is TRBV9; 8 positions match TRBD2. The DNA end favors TRBJ2-5, so the J call may be wrong. Germline V gene lookup returns CDR1 SGDLS and CDR2 YYNGEE. CDR3 length equals 15 residues. The CDR3 reads CASSIGGLADETQYF. The CDR3 DNA sequence: TGTGCCAGCAGCATCGGCGGACTAGCCGATGAGACCCAGTACTTC.

The rearrangement uses TRBV9 and TRBJ2-7; 10 bases are a match to TRBD2. Germline trimming cut 2 bases from V and 7 bases from J; bases unmatched to any gene: 6. CDR1 SGDLS and CDR2 YYNGEE come from the germline V gene. The CDR3 has 14 residues. The CDR3 protein is CASSVLAGDNEQYF. CDR3 in DNA: TGTGCCAGCAGCGTCCTAGCGGGGGACAATGAGCAGTACTTC.

This chain joins TRBV4-3 and TRBJ1-1; tentative D call: TRBD1 (5 bases). This CDR3 is 17 amino acids long. Germline CDR1 LGHNA, CDR2 YSLEER. Trimming removed 0 bases from V and 5 bases from J, with 19 bases in between. Here the CDR3 reads CASSQDGRGLLATEAFF. CDR3 nucleotide sequence: TGCGCCAGCAGCCAAGACGGGCGGGGCCTACTAGCAACTGAAGCTTTCTTT.

V and J are TRBV7-9 and TRBJ1-1; 10 bases fit TRBD1. The CDR3 runs 17 residues. CDR1 and CDR2 from the germline V gene are SEHNR and FQNEAQ (reference sequence). J gave up 2 bases and V 5 bases, and 11 bases lay outside the gene matches. The CDR3 sequence: CASSARQGAIHNTEAFF. The CDR3 bases are TGTGCCAGCAGCGCGAGACAGGGGGCGATCCATAACACTGAAGCTTTCTTT. Based on the CDR3 plus reference TRBV7-9 and TRBJ1-1, the full variable domain is DTGVSQNPRHKITKRGQNVTFRCDPISEHNRLYWYRQTLGQGPEFLTYFQNEAQLEKSRLLSDRFSAERPKGSFSTLEIQRTEQGDSAMYLCASSARQGAIHNTEAFFGQGTRLTVV.

This sequence joins TRBV20-1 and TRBJ2-1; D unclear. The germline V gene has CDR1 DFQATT and CDR2 SNEGSKA (reference sequence). CDR3 length equals 14 residues. The ends were cut back, 5 bases at V and 4 bases at J, with 15 bases in the middle. The CDR3 spells CSAALGHNYNEQFF. In DNA, the CDR3 is TGCAGTGCTGCCCTCGGTCACAATTACAATGAGCAGTTCTTC.

This clonotype was picked up a small number of times. The rearrangement uses TRBV5-1 and TRBJ2-7; tentatively, D is TRBD2 (7 bases). The CDR3 runs 15 residues. Germline CDR1 reads SGHRS; CDR2 reads YFSETQ. V was cut by 6 bases and J by 1 base, with 17 bases left in between. The DNA for the CDR3 is TGCGCCAGCACGTTAGGGGGGGCTGGATCCTACGAGCAGTACTTC. Protein product: CASTLGGAGSYEQYF.

This clonotype turned up a few times. Written as DNA, the CDR3 is TGCGCCAGCAGCCAAGATCAACTGCTCTCCTACGAGCAGTACTTC. Translating gives CASSQDQLLSYEQYF. The V and J genes are TRBV4-3 and TRBJ2-7, with D unresolved. The ends were cut back, 0 bases at V and 0 bases at J, with 9 bases in the middle. This CDR3 is built from 15 residues. Germline V gene data show CDR1 as LGHNA and CDR2 as YSLEER.

V and J are TRBV7-9 and TRBJ2-3, with D possibly being TRBD1 (6 bases). The V gene lost 6 bases and the J gene lost 2 bases, with 15 bases spanning the gap. This CDR3 region has 15 residues. Per germline, CDR1 SEHNR and CDR2 FQNEAQ (reference sequence). The CDR3 protein is CASRLDDRNTDTQYF. CDR3 nucleotide sequence: TGTGCCAGCAGACTGGACGACAGGAACACAGATACGCAGTATTTT.

This chain connects TRBV12-5 to TRBJ1-5; D gene ambiguous. The CDR3 totals 14 residues. CDR1 is LGHNT and CDR2 is FRNRAP in the germline V gene. Deletions cut 8 bases from V and 5 bases from J, with 16 bases between. The CDR3 is CASWAQVRDQPQHF. DNA of the CDR3: TGTGCTAGTTGGGCGCAGGTTAGGGATCAGCCCCAGCATTTT. Filled out from reference TRBV12-5 and TRBJ1-5, the complete variable domain reads DARVTQTPRHKVTEMGQEVTMRCQPILGHNTVFWYRQTMMQGLELLAYFRNRAPLDDSGMPKDRFSAEMPDATLATLKIQPSEPRDSAVYFCASWAQVRDQPQHFGDGTRLSIL.

The chain joins TRBV27 to TRBJ1-3; 10 nucleotides agree with TRBD1. Germline CDR1 is MNHEY and CDR2 is SMNVEV (reference sequence). This CDR3 has 18 amino acids. Unmatched junction bases numbered 14, after V lost 5 bases and J lost 4 bases. CDR3 loop: CASSPLPTGTGVGNTIYF. The DNA for the CDR3 is TGTGCCAGCAGTCCTCTCCCTACCGGGACAGGGGTAGGAAACACCATATATTTT.

This clonotype was detected only once. Germline is not matched at one junction end, which may reflect a read error. This chain connects TRBV7-3 to TRBJ2-1; perhaps D is TRBD1 or TRBD2 (5 bases each). The CDR3 is 13 amino acids. Germline CDR1 SGHTA, CDR2 FQGTGA. This chain's CDR3 is CAGSLGRENEQFF. CDR3 nucleotides: TGTGCCGGCAGCTTAGGCAGGGAGAATGAGCAGTTCTTC.

This sequence joins TRBV12-5 and TRBJ2-1, with a tentative D call TRBD2 (5 bases). The CDR3 covers 15 residues. Germline CDR1 and CDR2: LGHNT and FRNRAP. The V end lost 7 bases, the J end lost 0 bases, and 13 bases lay between the germline ends. CDR3 DNA sequence: TGTGCTAGTGCCCCGGCTGGGAGCTCCTACAATGAGCAGTTCTTC. Its translation: CASAPAGSSYNEQFF.

This chain joins TRBV25-1 and TRBJ1-2; 10 positions agree with TRBD1. The V gene end was trimmed by 2 bases and the J gene end by 5 bases; junction bases not matched to a gene: 5. The CDR3 runs to 15 residues. Germline CDR1 is MGHDK and CDR2 is SYGVNS. This CDR3 is CASSETDRGYYGYTF. The CDR3 nucleotides are TGTGCCAGCAGTGAAACGGACAGGGGGTATTATGGCTACACCTTC.

This clonotype was recorded only once. This chain links TRBV9 with TRBJ2-5; 7 bases align to TRBD2. The CDR3 has 15 amino acids. From germline, CDR1 is SGDLS and CDR2 YYNGEE. The junction had 4 bases not matched to a gene; V was cut back by 0 bases and J by 2 bases. CDR3 region: CASSVVGAGQETQYF. As DNA, the CDR3 is TGTGCCAGCAGCGTAGTTGGAGCGGGGCAAGAGACCCAGTACTTC.

This chain links TRBV6-2 or TRBV6-3 with TRBJ2-6; no clear D. Trimming cost V 4 bases and J 0 bases, with 7 bases left between them. This CDR3 comprises 15 residues. Germline lookup yields CDR1 MNHEY and CDR2 SVGEGT. CDR3 bases: TGTGCCAGCAGTTTCTTTAACTCTGGGGCCAACGTCCTGACTTTC. Its protein is CASSFFNSGANVLTF.

This clonotype was recorded many times. The junction shows a germline mismatch at one end, possibly a read error. The chain recombines TRBV4-3 with TRBJ1-2, with D tentatively TRBD1 (6 bases). Germline loops: CDR1 LGHNA, CDR2 YSLEER. The CDR3 has 12 residues. CDR3 amino acids: CASSQGNYGYTF. Here the CDR3 DNA reads TGTGCCAGCAGTCAGGGGAACTATGGCTACACCTTC.

The gene calls are TRBV4-1 and TRBJ1-2, with 9 bases lining up with TRBD1. The V and J ends lost 3 bases and 8 bases, in that order; junction bases with no gene match: 13. CDR1 MGHRA and CDR2 YSYEKL come from the germline V gene. The CDR3 totals 16 residues. In DNA form, the CDR3 reads TGCGCCAGCAGCCACTCAATTACAGGGGGCGGCCGGGGCTACACCTTC. It yields the protein CASSHSITGGGRGYTF.

About this clonotype: One end of the junction is discordant with germline, which a read error may explain. This chain uses TRBV11-2 with TRBJ2-1; D is perhaps TRBD2 (5 bases). Germline V gene lookup returns CDR1 SGHAT and CDR2 FQNNGV. The CDR3 is made up of 15 amino acids. This CDR3 reads CASGGWIPLDNERFF. DNA of the CDR3: TGTGCCAGCGGCGGGTGGATCCCACTTGACAATGAGCGGTTCTTC. Using reference TRBV11-2 and TRBJ2-1 for the parts outside the CDR3, the full variable domain is EAGVAQSPRYKIIEKRQSVAFWCNPISGHATLYWYQQILGQGPKLLIQFQNNGVVDDSQLPKDRFSAERLKGVDSTLKIQPAKLEDSAVYLCASGGWIPLDNERFFGPGTRLTVL.

The CDR3 sequence is CASSDDRDRAFNYGYTF. The CDR3 DNA reads as TGTGCCAGCAGTGACGACAGGGATAGGGCGTTTAACTATGGCTACACCTTC. The chain recombines TRBV6-1 with TRBJ1-2; 7 bases agree with TRBD1. CDR1 and CDR2 from the germline V gene are MNHNS and SASEGT. The V segment lost 3 bases and the J segment 1 base; nucleotides outside the gene matches: 11. This CDR3 has 17 residues.

CDR3 coding DNA: TGTGCCAGCAGTTATTTGGACACGGGGAATGAGCAGTTCTTC. This codes for CASSYLDTGNEQFF. The chain combines TRBV6-2 or TRBV6-3 with TRBJ2-1; D may be TRBD1 or TRBD2 (5 bases each). V lost 3 bases and J 7 bases, leaving 13 bases between the germline ends. Germline V lookup: CDR1 MNHEY, CDR2 SVGEGT. The CDR3 has 14 residues.

This clonotype came up a few times. V is TRBV28 and J is TRBJ2-5; 7 bases match TRBD1. The DNA end favors TRBJ2-7, so the J call may be wrong. The CDR3 consists of 14 residues. Germline CDR1 and CDR2: MDHEN and SYDVKM. The CDR3 DNA follows: TGTGCCAGCAGGAAAGGACAGGAGGTATACGAGCAGTACTTC. Translation gives CASRKGQEVYEQYF.

There are a few counts of this clonotype. The chain has TRBV15 and TRBJ2-7; TRBD2 is a possible D gene (5 bases). Germline V lookup: CDR1 LNHNV, CDR2 YYDKDF (reference sequence). The CDR3 has 13 amino acids. Trimming removed 3 bases at V and 6 bases at J, with 12 bases between. The CDR3 reads CATSRGVVLEQYF. The CDR3 nucleotides read TGTGCCACCAGCAGGGGAGTTGTACTCGAGCAGTACTTC.

The chain couples TRBV27 to TRBJ2-1, with 9 bases fitting TRBD2. The CDR3 has 14 residues. Germline V lookup: CDR1 MNHEY, CDR2 SMNVEV (reference sequence). V trimming: 6 bases; J trimming: 8 bases; junction bases outside the gene matches: 8. CDR3 in DNA: TGTGCCAGCAGCTTTAGCGGGAGAATCGATGAGCAGTTCTTC. This encodes CASSFSGRIDEQFF.

The chain has TRBV14 and TRBJ2-2; 8 nucleotides line up with TRBD1. The CDR3 sequence is 17 residues long. The trim removed 4 bases at V and 6 bases at J, leaving 13 bases unmatched. Germline V gives CDR1 SGHDN, CDR2 FVKESK. The CDR3 DNA is TGTGCCAGCAGCCCCTGGGGGACAGGAATTGTGGCCGGGGAGCTGTTTTTT. This translates into CASSPWGTGIVAGELFF.

This clonotype was found a few times. V gene TRBV12-3 or TRBV12-4 combines with J gene TRBJ1-2; D is unclear. V lost 5 bases and J lost 9, with 13 bases in between. The CDR3 runs 12 residues. The CDR3 protein is CASSPWTSSYTF. CDR3 bases: TGTGCCAGCAGTCCTTGGACCTCAAGCTACACCTTC.